These T cell receptor beta chains were read from a single sample in a study of technical replicates of blood from several donors. Clones were read by immunoSEQ multiplex PCR, and TCRdb kept only the in-frame ones, dropping some. The sample gives tens of thousands of clones, more than 85% of which show up once; around 0.37% is in the top ten. Sequencing input: T cells isolated from PBMCs. These receptors were taken from a human donor in good health. Some clones in this sample may be carry-over from other donors' samples. CDR3s include the opening cysteine and the closing phenylalanine or tryptophan. Fields, in order: D gene, J gene, clone size, V gene, CDR3 DNA, CDR3 protein. The D gene is left open where the match is weak. The listing skips clone size in some rows; elsewhere it reads once, few, many or a size class.

D gene: -
J gene: TRBJ2-5
clone size: -
V gene: TRBV2
CDR3 DNA: TGTGCCAGCAGGGGGACGGGGGAAGAGACCCAGTACTTC
CDR3 protein: CASRGTGEETQYF

D gene: -
J gene: TRBJ1-6
clone size: -
V gene: TRBV5-1
CDR3 DNA: TGCGCCAGCAGCCATAGGAGTACAGGGTCTCCTAATTCACCCCTCCACTTT
CDR3 protein: CASSHRSTGSPNSPLHF

D gene: TRBD1
J gene: TRBJ1-1
clone size: few
V gene: TRBV6-5
CDR3 DNA: TGTGCCAGCAGTCCCGACAGGGGGAACACTGAAGCTTTCTTT
CDR3 protein: CASSPDRGNTEAFF

D gene: -
J gene: TRBJ1-5
clone size: -
V gene: TRBV6-1
CDR3 DNA: TGTGCCAGCAGCCTGAATCAGCCCCAGCATTTT
CDR3 protein: CASSLNQPQHF

D gene: TRBD1
J gene: TRBJ1-5
clone size: -
V gene: TRBV28
CDR3 DNA: TGTGCCAGCAGGGGGAACAGGGGCCCCCGTCAGCCCCAGCATTTT
CDR3 protein: CASRGNRGPRQPQHF

D gene: -
J gene: TRBJ2-7
clone size: -
V gene: TRBV28
CDR3 DNA: TGTGCCAGCAGAGGGGGGGTCCTTTGGGAGCAGTACTTC
CDR3 protein: CASRGGVLWEQYF

D gene: TRBD2
J gene: TRBJ2-1
clone size: -
V gene: TRBV28
CDR3 DNA: TGTGCCAGCAGTTTGGTCCTAGCGGGAGGACCAAAGCATGAGCAGTTCTTC
CDR3 protein: CASSLVLAGGPKHEQFF

D gene: -
J gene: TRBJ1-1
clone size: -
V gene: TRBV4-1
CDR3 DNA: TGCGCCAGCAGCCAAGTGACACAGAACACTGAAGCTTTCTTT
CDR3 protein: CASSQVTQNTEAFF

D gene: TRBD2
J gene: TRBJ2-7
clone size: -
V gene: TRBV7-6
CDR3 DNA: TGTGCCAGCAGCTTAATTAGCGGGAGGGCCCAGGAGCAGTACTTC
CDR3 protein: CASSLISGRAQEQYF

D gene: TRBD1
J gene: TRBJ1-2
clone size: once
V gene: TRBV6-1
CDR3 DNA: TGTGCCAGCAGTGAAAGGGACAGGATAGCTAACTATGGCTACACCTTC
CDR3 protein: CASSERDRIANYGYTF

D gene: -
J gene: TRBJ2-1
clone size: -
V gene: TRBV6-4
CDR3 DNA: TGTGCCAGCAGTGACTTGCGGGTCCACAATGAGCAGTTCTTC
CDR3 protein: CASSDLRVHNEQFF

D gene: -
J gene: TRBJ1-1
clone size: -
V gene: TRBV5-1
CDR3 DNA: TGCGCCAGCAGCCCGCCCGGGACACGTAACACTGAAGCTTTCTTT
CDR3 protein: CASSPPGTRNTEAFF

D gene: -
J gene: TRBJ2-6
clone size: -
V gene: TRBV4-3
CDR3 DNA: TGCGCCAGCAGCCAAGATCCCCGGGACACCTACTCTGGGGCCAACGTCCTGACTTTC
CDR3 protein: CASSQDPRDTYSGANVLTF

D gene: -
J gene: TRBJ1-5
clone size: -
V gene: TRBV12-5
CDR3 DNA: TGTGCTAGTGGTTTATCGGGGGTTCAGCCCCAGCATTTT
CDR3 protein: CASGLSGVQPQHF

D gene: TRBD1
J gene: TRBJ2-5
clone size: -
V gene: TRBV9
CDR3 DNA: TGTGCCAGCAGCGCGGGACAGCACCAAGAGACCCAGTACTTC
CDR3 protein: CASSAGQHQETQYF

D gene: -
J gene: TRBJ1-1
clone size: -
V gene: TRBV7-2
CDR3 DNA: TGTGCCAGCAGCTTACAGGGTATTAACACTGAAGCTTTCTTT
CDR3 protein: CASSLQGINTEAFF

D gene: -
J gene: TRBJ1-1
clone size: -
V gene: TRBV18
CDR3 DNA: TGTGCCAGCTCACCGGCTAACACTGAAGCTTTCTTT
CDR3 protein: CASSPANTEAFF

D gene: TRBD2
J gene: TRBJ2-3
clone size: -
V gene: TRBV11-2
CDR3 DNA: TGTGCCAGCAGCCAATTAGCGGGTTCAATGGATACGCAGTATTTT
CDR3 protein: CASSQLAGSMDTQYF

D gene: -
J gene: TRBJ2-3
clone size: -
V gene: TRBV7-6
CDR3 DNA: TGTGCCAGCAGCTTAGAAACCGGGTCCTCAGATACGCAGTATTTT
CDR3 protein: CASSLETGSSDTQYF

D gene: -
J gene: TRBJ2-7
clone size: -
V gene: TRBV19
CDR3 DNA: TGTGCCAGTAGTAACGGTAGAGCCTACGAGCAGTACTTC
CDR3 protein: CASSNGRAYEQYF

D gene: TRBD1
J gene: TRBJ2-5
clone size: -
V gene: TRBV7-9
CDR3 DNA: TGTGCCAGCAGCTTAGGCGGACAGGGCAGTAAGACCCAGTACTTC
CDR3 protein: CASSLGGQGSKTQYF

D gene: TRBD1
J gene: TRBJ2-3
clone size: -
V gene: TRBV4-3
CDR3 DNA: TGCGCCAGCAGCCAAGGGACCGGGACAGGGTTTGCGTTTATCTCTACAGATACGCAGTATTTT
CDR3 protein: CASSQGTGTGFAFISTDTQYF

D gene: TRBD1
J gene: TRBJ1-1
clone size: -
V gene: TRBV7-9
CDR3 DNA: TGTGCCAGCAGCTTGACCGACAGGGGAATAACTGAAGCTTTCTTT
CDR3 protein: CASSLTDRGITEAFF

D gene: TRBD1
J gene: TRBJ1-4
clone size: -
V gene: TRBV6-1
CDR3 DNA: TGTGCCAGCAGTGAAGGAAGGACAGGGAATGAAAAACTGTTTTTT
CDR3 protein: CASSEGRTGNEKLFF